These 2 T cell receptor beta chains were all obtained from the same sample, sequenced in a study of T cell responses to AZD1222 COVID-19 vaccine. Data came from immunoSEQ multiplex PCR; TCRdb stores just in-frame clones and leaves some out. The table lists 100,000 or so clones, about 81% of them singletons. The sample here was peripheral blood, taken on day 0 of AZD1222 vaccination. The receptors here all came from an adult in good health.

The chain combines TRBV7-9 with TRBJ2-3; D is uncertain. This CDR3 comprises 13 residues. CDR1 and CDR2 (germline): SEHNR, FQNEAQ (reference sequence). Trimming removed 4 bases from V and 5 bases from J, with 10 bases in between. The CDR3 region has the DNA TGTGCCAGCAGCTCCCCGGTTTTAGATACGCAGTATTTT. Residues: CASSSPVLDTQYF.

The chain employs TRBV6-2 or TRBV6-3 and TRBJ1-2; D is ambiguous. The CDR3 covers 15 residues. Germline V gives CDR1 MNHEY, CDR2 SVGEGT. V was shortened by 0 bases and J by 6 bases, with 14 bases between the two germline ends. The CDR3 DNA sequence: TGTGCCAGCAGTTACTCGACGAGGTTTCGGGATGGCTACACCTTC. Its translation: CASSYSTRFRDGYTF.